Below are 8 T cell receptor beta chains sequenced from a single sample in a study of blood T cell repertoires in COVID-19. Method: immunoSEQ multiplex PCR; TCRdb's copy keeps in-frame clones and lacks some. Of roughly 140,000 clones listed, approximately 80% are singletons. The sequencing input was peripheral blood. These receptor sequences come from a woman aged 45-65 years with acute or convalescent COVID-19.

CDR3 residues: CASSIGQGATGELFF. CDR3 nucleotide sequence: TGTGCCAGTAGTATAGGACAGGGGGCGACCGGGGAGCTGTTTTTT. The gene calls are TRBV19 and TRBJ2-2; 10 bases are shared with TRBD1. Germline V gene sequence: CDR1 LNHDA, CDR2 SQIVND (reference sequence). The CDR3 covers 15 residues. Germline trimming cut 1 base from V and 5 bases from J; bases unmatched to any gene: 1. Full variable domain (missing parts from reference TRBV19 and TRBJ2-2): DGGITQSPKYLFRKEGQNVTLSCEQNLNHDAMYWYRQDPGQGLRLIYYSQIVNDFQKGDIAEGYSVSREKKESFPLTVTSAQKNPTAFYLCASSIGQGATGELFFGEGSRLTVL.

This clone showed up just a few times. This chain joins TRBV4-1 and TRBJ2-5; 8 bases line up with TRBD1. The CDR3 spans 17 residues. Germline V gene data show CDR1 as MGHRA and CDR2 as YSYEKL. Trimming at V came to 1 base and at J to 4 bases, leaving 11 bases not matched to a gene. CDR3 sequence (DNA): TGCGCCAGCAGCCAAGTTCCCTGGCCCAGGGGGCGAGAGACCCAGTACTTC. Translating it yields CASSQVPWPRGRETQYF.

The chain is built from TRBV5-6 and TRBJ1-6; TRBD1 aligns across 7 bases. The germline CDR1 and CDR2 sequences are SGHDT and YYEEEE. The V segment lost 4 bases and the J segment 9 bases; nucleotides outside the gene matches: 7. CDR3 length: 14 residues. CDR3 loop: CASSKTQGVSPLHF. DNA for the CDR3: TGTGCCAGCAGCAAGACCCAGGGGGTTTCACCCCTCCACTTT.

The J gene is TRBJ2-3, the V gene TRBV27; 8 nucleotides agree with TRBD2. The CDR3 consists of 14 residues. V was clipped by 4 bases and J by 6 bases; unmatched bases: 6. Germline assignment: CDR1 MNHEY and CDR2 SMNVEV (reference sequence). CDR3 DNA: TGTGCCAGCAGTTCCAGGTCGGGGGGGGATACGCAGTATTTT. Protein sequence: CASSSRSGGDTQYF.

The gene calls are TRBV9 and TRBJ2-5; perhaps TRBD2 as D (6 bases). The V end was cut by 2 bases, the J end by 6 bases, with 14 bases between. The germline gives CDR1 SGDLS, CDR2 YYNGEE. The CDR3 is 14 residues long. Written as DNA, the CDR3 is TGTGCCAGCAGCGTCGGGACTGTCGGACAGACCCAGTACTTC. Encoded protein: CASSVGTVGQTQYF.

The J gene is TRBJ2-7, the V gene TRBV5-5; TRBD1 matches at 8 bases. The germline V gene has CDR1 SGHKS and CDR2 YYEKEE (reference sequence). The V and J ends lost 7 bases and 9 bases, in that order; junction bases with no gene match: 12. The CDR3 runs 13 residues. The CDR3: CASATGTGYGQYF. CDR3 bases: TGTGCCAGCGCCACCGGGACAGGATATGGGCAGTACTTC.

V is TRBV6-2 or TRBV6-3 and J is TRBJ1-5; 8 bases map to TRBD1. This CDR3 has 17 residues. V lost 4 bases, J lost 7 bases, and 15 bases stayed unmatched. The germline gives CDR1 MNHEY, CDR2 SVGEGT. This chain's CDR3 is CASSSTRGQGIKQPQHF. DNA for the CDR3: TGTGCCAGCAGTTCCACTCGAGGACAGGGTATAAAGCAGCCCCAGCATTTT.

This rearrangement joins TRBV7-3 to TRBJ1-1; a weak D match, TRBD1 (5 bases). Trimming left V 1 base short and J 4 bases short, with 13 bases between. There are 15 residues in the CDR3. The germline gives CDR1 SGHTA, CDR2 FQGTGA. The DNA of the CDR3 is TGTGCCAGCAGCTTAAATCCAGGGTCTGTCACTGAAGCTTTCTTT. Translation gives CASSLNPGSVTEAFF.